The rows below give T cell receptor beta chains drawn from one sample of a study of blood T cell repertoires in COVID-19. TCRdb keeps only in-frame clones here, not all; method: immunoSEQ multiplex PCR. The top ten hold roughly 0.87% of the sample, which has 430,000 or so clones, 85% to 90% seen once. The sequencing sample was made of peripheral blood. These receptors were taken from a man younger than 30 with COVID-19, enrolled during active disease. Both conserved end residues are part of each CDR3.

v_gene: TRBV9; CDR3aa: CASSANQRRGNEKLFF
v_gene: TRBV6-5; CDR3aa: CASRWTSGSHGELFF
v_gene: TRBV2; CDR3aa: CASGAQVPGELFF
v_gene: TRBV5-1; CDR3aa: CASSARGLGGELFF
v_gene: TRBV12-5; CDR3aa: CASGLLGGLGEQYF
v_gene: TRBV7-9; CDR3aa: CASSTEGSQPQHF
v_gene: TRBV6-6; CDR3aa: CASSYTVGTSGNEQFF
v_gene: TRBV5-4; CDR3aa: CASSLDTRSGEQFF
v_gene: TRBV27; CDR3aa: CASRGQGLQPQHF
v_gene: TRBV9; CDR3aa: CASSKLGLVPGELFF
v_gene: TRBV11-2; CDR3aa: CASSHEAAGNYEQYF
v_gene: TRBV6-5; CDR3aa: CASSYDRAVETEAFF
v_gene: TRBV6-5; CDR3aa: CASSNPNRGGYTF
v_gene: TRBV3-1/TRBV3-2; CDR3aa: CASIRQGTTEAFF
v_gene: TRBV7-9; CDR3aa: CASSHRTSGRADEQFF
v_gene: TRBV19; CDR3aa: CASSIYSGYEQYF
v_gene: TRBV3-1/TRBV3-2; CDR3aa: CASSLMASGSVSEQYF
v_gene: TRBV28; CDR3aa: CASSLLQGHGNTIYF
v_gene: TRBV19; CDR3aa: CASSIDGGAYNEQFF
v_gene: TRBV5-4; CDR3aa: CASSGRQGALGYTF
v_gene: TRBV19; CDR3aa: CASSIEQGLNQPQHF
v_gene: TRBV7-2; CDR3aa: CASSSTLSQSGANVLTF
v_gene: TRBV30; CDR3aa: CAWSDERDRDTQYF
v_gene: TRBV7-2; CDR3aa: CASSLESSGANVLTF
v_gene: TRBV6-1; CDR3aa: CASSEYLNTGELFF
v_gene: TRBV19; CDR3aa: CASSTTGGRQPQHF
v_gene: TRBV6-5; CDR3aa: CASSSATGADGELFF
v_gene: TRBV5-1; CDR3aa: CASSLQGVYEQYF
v_gene: TRBV6-4; CDR3aa: CASRVGWGQRYYEQYF
v_gene: TRBV19; CDR3aa: CASTSGRSQPQHF
v_gene: TRBV11-3; CDR3aa: CASSTRRLAGASGANVLTF
v_gene: TRBV28; CDR3aa: CASSLPGTSGIPQETQYF
v_gene: TRBV9; CDR3aa: CASSAGFGGSKQYF
v_gene: TRBV7-6; CDR3aa: CASSLAGSPTYGEQFF
v_gene: TRBV19; CDR3aa: CASSAGGYNEQFF
v_gene: TRBV10-2; CDR3aa: CASSELGAGELFF
v_gene: TRBV6-5; CDR3aa: CASSYTGGRAEAFF
v_gene: TRBV29-1; CDR3aa: CSVERGGSYNEQFF
v_gene: TRBV9; CDR3aa: CASSVDRRTTSYNEQFF
v_gene: TRBV7-2; CDR3aa: CASSSPGGGGGYTF
v_gene: TRBV24-1; CDR3aa: CATSDPTGTGDEKLFF
v_gene: TRBV19; CDR3aa: CASRSRGGAFNQPQHF
v_gene: TRBV3-1/TRBV3-2; CDR3aa: CASSPFDGGEQFF
v_gene: TRBV14; CDR3aa: CASSRFTSTYNEQFF
v_gene: TRBV5-1; CDR3aa: CASSLDGGGRTDTQYF
v_gene: TRBV19; CDR3aa: CASSASSGRSSYEQYF
v_gene: TRBV5-1; CDR3aa: CASSLPGTGDEKLFF
v_gene: TRBV5-4; CDR3aa: CASSPTNPAGNEQFF
v_gene: TRBV6-4; CDR3aa: CASSDSLTGAPDTQYF
v_gene: TRBV25-1; CDR3aa: CASSLAYEQYF
v_gene: TRBV2; CDR3aa: CASNIPGDPSYEQYF
v_gene: TRBV2; CDR3aa: CASSEGAWTGELFF
v_gene: TRBV3-1/TRBV3-2; CDR3aa: CASSLQGEDTQYF
v_gene: TRBV30; CDR3aa: CAWSVFLASNEQFF